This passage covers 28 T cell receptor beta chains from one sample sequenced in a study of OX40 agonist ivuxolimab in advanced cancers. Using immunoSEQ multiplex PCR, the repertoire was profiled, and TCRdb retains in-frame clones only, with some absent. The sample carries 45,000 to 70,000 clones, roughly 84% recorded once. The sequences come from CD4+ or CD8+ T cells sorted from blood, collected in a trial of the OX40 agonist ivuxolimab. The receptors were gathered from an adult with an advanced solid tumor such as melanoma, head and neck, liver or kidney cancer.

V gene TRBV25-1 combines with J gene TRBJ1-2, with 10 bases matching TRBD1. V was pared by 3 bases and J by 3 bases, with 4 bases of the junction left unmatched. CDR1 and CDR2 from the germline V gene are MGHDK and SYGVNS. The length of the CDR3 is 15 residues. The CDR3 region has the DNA TGTGCCAGCAGTGACCCCGGGACAGGGGACTATGGCTACACCTTC. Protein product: CASSDPGTGDYGYTF.

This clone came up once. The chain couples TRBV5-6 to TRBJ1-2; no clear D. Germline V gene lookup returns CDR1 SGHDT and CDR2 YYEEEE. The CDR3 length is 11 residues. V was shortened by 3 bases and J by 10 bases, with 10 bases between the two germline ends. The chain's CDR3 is CASSWDSLYTF. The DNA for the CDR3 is TGTGCCAGCAGCTGGGATTCGCTCTACACCTTC.

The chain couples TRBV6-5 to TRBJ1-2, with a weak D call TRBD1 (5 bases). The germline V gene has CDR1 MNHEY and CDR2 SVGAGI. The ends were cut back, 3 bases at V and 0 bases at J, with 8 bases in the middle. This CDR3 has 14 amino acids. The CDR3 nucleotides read TGTGCCAGCAGTTATGGGGGGACTAACTATGGCTACACCTTC. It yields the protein CASSYGGTNYGYTF.

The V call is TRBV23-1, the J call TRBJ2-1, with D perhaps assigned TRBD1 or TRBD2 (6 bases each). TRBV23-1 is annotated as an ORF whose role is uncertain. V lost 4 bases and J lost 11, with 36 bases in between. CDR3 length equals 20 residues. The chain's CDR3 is CASSRPGHLFGTPKNTKQFF. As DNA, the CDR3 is TGCGCCAGCAGTCGACCGGGACACCTATTCGGGACTCCCAAGAATACGAAGCAGTTCTTC.

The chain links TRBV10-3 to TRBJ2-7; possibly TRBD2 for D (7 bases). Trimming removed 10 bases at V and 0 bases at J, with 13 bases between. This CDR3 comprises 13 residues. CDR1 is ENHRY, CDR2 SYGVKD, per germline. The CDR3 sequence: CATNGGLSYEQYF. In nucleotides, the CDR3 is TGTGCCACCAACGGGGGGCTCTCCTACGAGCAGTACTTC.

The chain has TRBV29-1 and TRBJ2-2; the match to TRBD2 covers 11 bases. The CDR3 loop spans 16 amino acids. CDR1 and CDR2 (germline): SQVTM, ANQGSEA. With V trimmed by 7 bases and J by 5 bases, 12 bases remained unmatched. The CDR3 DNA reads TGCAGCGCTCGCATGCGGCTAGCGGGGGGTACCGGGGAGCTGTTTTTT. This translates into CSARMRLAGGTGELFF.

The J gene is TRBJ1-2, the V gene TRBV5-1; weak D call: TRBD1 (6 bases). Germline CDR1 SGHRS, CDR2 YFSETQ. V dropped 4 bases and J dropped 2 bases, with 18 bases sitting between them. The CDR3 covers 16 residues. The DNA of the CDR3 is TGCGCCAGCAGCAACCCGGGGACAAGCTACAACTATGGCTACACCTTC. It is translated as CASSNPGTSYNYGYTF. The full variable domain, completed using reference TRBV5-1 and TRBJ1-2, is KAGVTQTPRYLIKTRGQQVTLSCSPISGHRSVSWYQQTPGQGLQFLFEYFSETQRNKGNFPGRFSGRQFSNSRSEMNVSTLELGDSALYLCASSNPGTSYNYGYTFGSGTRLTVV.

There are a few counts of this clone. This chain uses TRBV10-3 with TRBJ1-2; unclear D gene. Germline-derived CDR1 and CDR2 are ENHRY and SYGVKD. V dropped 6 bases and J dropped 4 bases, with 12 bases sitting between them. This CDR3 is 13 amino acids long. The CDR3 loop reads CAIRTFEGYGYTF. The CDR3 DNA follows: TGTGCCATCAGGACCTTCGAGGGCTATGGCTACACCTTC.

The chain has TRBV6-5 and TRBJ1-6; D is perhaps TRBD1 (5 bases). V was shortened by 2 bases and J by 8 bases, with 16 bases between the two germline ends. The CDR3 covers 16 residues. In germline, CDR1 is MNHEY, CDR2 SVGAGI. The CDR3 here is CASSYDDRSTHSPLHF. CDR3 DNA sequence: TGTGCCAGCAGTTACGACGACAGATCGACCCATTCACCCCTCCACTTT.

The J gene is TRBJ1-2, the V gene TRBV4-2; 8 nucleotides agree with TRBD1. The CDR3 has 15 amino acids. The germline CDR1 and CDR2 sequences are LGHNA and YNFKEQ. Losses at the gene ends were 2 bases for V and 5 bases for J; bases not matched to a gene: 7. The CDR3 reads CASSQRQGASYGYTF. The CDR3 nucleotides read TGTGCCAGCAGCCAAAGGCAGGGGGCGAGTTATGGCTACACCTTC.

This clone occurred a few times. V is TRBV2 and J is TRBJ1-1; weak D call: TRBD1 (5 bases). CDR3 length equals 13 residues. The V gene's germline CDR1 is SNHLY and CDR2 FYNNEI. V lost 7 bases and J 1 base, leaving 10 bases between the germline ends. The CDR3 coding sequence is TGTGCCAGCAAACGACAGAGGAACACTGAAGCTTTCTTT. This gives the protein CASKRQRNTEAFF.

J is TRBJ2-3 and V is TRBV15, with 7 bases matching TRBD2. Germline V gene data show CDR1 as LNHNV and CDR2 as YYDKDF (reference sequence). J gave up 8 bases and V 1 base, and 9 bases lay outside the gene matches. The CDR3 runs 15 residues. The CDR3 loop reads CATSRGEGTIGTQYF. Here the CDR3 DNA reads TGTGCCACCAGCAGAGGAGAGGGGACTATCGGTACGCAGTATTTT.

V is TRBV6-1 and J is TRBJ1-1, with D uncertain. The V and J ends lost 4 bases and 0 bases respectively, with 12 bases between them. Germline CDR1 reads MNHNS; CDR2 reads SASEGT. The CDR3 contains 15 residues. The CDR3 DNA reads TGTGCCAGCAGTGCACGGAGTCAGGTGAACACTGAAGCTTTCTTT. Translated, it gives CASSARSQVNTEAFF.

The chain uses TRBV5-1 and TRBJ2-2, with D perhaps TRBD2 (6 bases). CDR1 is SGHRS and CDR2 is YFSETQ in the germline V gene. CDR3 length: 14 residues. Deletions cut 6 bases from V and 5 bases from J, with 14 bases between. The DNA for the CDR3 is TGCGCCAGCAACCAGGGAGGATGGACCGGGGAGCTGTTTTTT. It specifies CASNQGGWTGELFF.

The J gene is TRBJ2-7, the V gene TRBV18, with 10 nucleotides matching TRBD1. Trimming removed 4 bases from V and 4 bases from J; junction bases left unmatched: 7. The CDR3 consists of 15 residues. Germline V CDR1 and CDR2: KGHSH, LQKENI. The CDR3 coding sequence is TGTGCCAGCTCACTGCCGGGACAGGGGAAATACGAGCAGTACTTC. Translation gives CASSLPGQGKYEQYF.

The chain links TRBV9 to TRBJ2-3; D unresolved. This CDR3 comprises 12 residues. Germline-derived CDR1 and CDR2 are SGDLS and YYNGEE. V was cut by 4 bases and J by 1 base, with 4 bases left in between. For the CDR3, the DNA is TGTGCCAGCAGCAGGGGCACAGATACGCAGTATTTT. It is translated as CASSRGTDTQYF.

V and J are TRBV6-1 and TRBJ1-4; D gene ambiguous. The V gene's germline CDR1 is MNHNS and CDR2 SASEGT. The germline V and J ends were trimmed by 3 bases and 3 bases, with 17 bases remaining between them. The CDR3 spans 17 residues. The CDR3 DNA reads TGTGCCAGCAGTGAGACCCAAACAAGTATCGCTAATGAAAAACTGTTTTTT. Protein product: CASSETQTSIANEKLFF.

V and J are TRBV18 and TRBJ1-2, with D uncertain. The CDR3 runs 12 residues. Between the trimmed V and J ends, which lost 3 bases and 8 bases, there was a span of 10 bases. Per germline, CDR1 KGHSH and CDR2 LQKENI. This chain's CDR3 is CASSPGRAGYTF. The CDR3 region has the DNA TGTGCCAGCTCACCGGGGAGGGCCGGCTACACCTTC.

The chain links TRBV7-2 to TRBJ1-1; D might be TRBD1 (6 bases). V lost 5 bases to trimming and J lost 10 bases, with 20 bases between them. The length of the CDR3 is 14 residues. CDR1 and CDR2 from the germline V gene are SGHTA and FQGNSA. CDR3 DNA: TGTGCCAGCAGCCCAGGGGACGGACTGAATCGAGCTTTCTTT. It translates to CASSPGDGLNRAFF.

The CDR3 DNA sequence: TGTGCCAGCTCACCTATGGGCCTTCAGGGACAGAAAGAGACCCAGTACTTC. Translating gives CASSPMGLQGQKETQYF. The chain recombines TRBV18 with TRBJ2-5; 7 bases fit TRBD1. The CDR3 loop spans 17 amino acids. Germline V gives CDR1 KGHSH, CDR2 LQKENI. Trimming cost V 3 bases and J 3 bases; bases outside gene matches: 13.

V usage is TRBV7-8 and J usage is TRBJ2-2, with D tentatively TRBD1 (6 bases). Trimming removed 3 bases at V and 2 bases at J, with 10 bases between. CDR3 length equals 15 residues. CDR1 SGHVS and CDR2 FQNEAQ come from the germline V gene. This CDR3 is CASSFGQINTGELFF. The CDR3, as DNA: TGTGCCAGCAGCTTCGGACAGATAAACACCGGGGAGCTGTTTTTT.

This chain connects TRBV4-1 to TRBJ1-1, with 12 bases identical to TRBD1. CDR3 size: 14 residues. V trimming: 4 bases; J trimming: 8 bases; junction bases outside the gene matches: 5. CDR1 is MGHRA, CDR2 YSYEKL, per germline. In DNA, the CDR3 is TGCGCCAGCAGCCTCCCTGGGACAGGGGGCGAAGCTTTCTTT. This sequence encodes CASSLPGTGGEAFF.

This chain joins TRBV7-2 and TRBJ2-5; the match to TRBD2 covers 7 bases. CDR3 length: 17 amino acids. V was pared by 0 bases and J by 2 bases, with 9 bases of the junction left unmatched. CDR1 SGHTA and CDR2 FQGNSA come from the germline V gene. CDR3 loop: CASSLARRAGIQETQYF. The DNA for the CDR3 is TGTGCCAGCAGCTTAGCGCGTCGAGCGGGGATACAAGAGACCCAGTACTTC.

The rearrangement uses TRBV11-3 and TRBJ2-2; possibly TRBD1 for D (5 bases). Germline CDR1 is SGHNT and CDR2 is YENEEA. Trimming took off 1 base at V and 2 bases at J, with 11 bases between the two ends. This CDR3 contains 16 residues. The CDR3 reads CASSLGGHQNTGELFF. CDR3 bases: TGTGCCAGCAGCTTAGGAGGACATCAAAACACCGGGGAGCTGTTTTTT.

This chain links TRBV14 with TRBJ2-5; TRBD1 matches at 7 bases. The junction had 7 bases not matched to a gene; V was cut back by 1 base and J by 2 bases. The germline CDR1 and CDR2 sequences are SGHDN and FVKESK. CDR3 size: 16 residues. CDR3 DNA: TGTGCCAGCAGCCAAGTAGGGACAGCAAGACAAGAGACCCAGTACTTC. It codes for CASSQVGTARQETQYF.

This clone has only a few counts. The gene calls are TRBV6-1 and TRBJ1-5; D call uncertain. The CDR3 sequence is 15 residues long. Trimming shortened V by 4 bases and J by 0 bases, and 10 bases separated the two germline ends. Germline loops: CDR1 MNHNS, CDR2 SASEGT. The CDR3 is CASSARTASNQPQHF. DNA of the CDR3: TGTGCCAGCAGTGCTCGGACGGCTAGCAATCAGCCCCAGCATTTT.

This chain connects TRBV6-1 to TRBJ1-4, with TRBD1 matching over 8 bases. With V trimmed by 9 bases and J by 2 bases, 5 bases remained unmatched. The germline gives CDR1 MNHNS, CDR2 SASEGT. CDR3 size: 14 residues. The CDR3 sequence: CASCRDRTNEKLFF. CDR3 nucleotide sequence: TGTGCCAGTTGCCGGGACAGGACTAATGAAAAACTGTTTTTT.

CDR3 bases: TGTGCCAGCAGCTTAGGGACAGGGTTAGCATCGGGCTACACCTTC. The encoded protein is CASSLGTGLASGYTF. The chain combines TRBV7-8 with TRBJ1-2, with 8 bases fitting TRBD1. The CDR3 has 15 amino acids. Germline V gene data show CDR1 as SGHVS and CDR2 as FQNEAQ. Trimming removed 1 base from V and 8 bases from J; junction bases left unmatched: 9.